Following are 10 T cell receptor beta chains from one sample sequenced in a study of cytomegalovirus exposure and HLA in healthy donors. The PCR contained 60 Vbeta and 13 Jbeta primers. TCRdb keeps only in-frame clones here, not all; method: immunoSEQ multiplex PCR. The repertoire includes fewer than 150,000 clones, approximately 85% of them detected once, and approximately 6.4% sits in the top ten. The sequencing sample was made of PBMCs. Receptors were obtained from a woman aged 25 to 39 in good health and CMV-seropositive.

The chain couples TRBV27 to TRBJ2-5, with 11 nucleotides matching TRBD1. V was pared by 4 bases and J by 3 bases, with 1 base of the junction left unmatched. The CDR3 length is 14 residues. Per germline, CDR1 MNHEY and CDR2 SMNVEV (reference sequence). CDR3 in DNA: TGTGCCAGCAGTTGGGGACAGGGGGAAGAGACCCAGTACTTC. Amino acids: CASSWGQGEETQYF.

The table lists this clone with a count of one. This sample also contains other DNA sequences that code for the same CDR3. The CDR3 DNA follows: TGTGCCAGCAGTTACCGCGGGAACACTGAAGCTTTCTTT. Translating it yields CASSYRGNTEAFF. This chain links TRBV6-5 with TRBJ1-1; D unresolved. V shed 2 bases and J shed 1 base, with 5 bases lying between them. Germline CDR1 MNHEY, CDR2 SVGAGI. The CDR3 runs 13 residues.

CDR3 nucleotide sequence: TGCGCCAGCAGCTTGACGCGGGGGGGCCAAGAGACCCAGTACTTC. Protein sequence: CASSLTRGGQETQYF. This rearrangement joins TRBV5-1 to TRBJ2-5; 9 bases agree with TRBD2. CDR3 length: 15 residues. V dropped 1 base and J dropped 1; count of bases not matched to a gene: 2. The germline V gene has CDR1 SGHRS and CDR2 YFSETQ.

CDR3 in amino acids: CASSEGGTAGPGELFF. The CDR3 nucleotides read TGTGCCAGCAGTGAAGGAGGGACAGCCGGTCCCGGGGAGCTGTTTTTT. The chain recombines TRBV25-1 with TRBJ2-2, with D tentatively TRBD1 (7 bases). The V end lost 2 bases, the J end lost 6 bases, and 16 bases lay between the germline ends. Germline V gene lookup returns CDR1 MGHDK and CDR2 SYGVNS. This CDR3 has 16 residues.

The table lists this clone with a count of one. The CDR3 coding sequence is TGTGCCAGCAGCGTAGAGGCAGGGGCCTACGAGCAGTACTTC. It yields the protein CASSVEAGAYEQYF. J is TRBJ2-7 and V is TRBV9, with D possibly matching TRBD1 (6 bases). The CDR3 length is 14 residues. Germline-derived CDR1 and CDR2 are SGDLS and YYNGEE. V lost 0 bases and J lost 2, with 9 bases in between.

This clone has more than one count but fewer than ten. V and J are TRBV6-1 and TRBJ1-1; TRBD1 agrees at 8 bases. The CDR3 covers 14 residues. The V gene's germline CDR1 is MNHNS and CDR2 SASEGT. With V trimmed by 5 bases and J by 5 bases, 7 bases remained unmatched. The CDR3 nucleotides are TGTGCCAGCAGTTCCCAGGGGGCAGGGACTGAAGCTTTCTTT. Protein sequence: CASSSQGAGTEAFF.

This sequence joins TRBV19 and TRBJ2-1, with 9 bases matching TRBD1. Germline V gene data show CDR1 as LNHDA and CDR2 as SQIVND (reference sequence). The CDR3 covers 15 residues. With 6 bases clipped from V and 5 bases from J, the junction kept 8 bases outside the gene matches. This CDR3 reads CASRTGTGNHNEQFF. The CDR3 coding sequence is TGTGCCAGTAGGACCGGGACAGGGAATCACAATGAGCAGTTCTTC.

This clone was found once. As DNA, the CDR3 is TGTGCCAGCAGTTTTTCGCAGGGGGGCGGGGAGCTGTTTTTT. It translates to CASSFSQGGGELFF. The chain employs TRBV28 and TRBJ2-2, with D maybe TRBD1 (7 bases). The CDR3 totals 14 residues. V lost 3 bases, J lost 7 bases, and 12 bases lay in between. From germline, CDR1 is MDHEN and CDR2 SYDVKM.

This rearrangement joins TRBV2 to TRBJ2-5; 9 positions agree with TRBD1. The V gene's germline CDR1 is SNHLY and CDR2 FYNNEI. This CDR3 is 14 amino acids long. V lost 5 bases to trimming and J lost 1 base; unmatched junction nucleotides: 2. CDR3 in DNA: TGTGCCAGCAGTCGGACAGGGGCCCAAGAGACCCAGTACTTC. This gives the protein CASSRTGAQETQYF.

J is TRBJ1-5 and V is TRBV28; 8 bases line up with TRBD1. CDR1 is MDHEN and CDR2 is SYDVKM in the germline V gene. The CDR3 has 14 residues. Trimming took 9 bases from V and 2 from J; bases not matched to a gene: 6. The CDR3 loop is CASSDRVRNQPQHF. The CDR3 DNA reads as TGTGCCAGTTCGGACAGGGTGCGCAATCAGCCCCAGCATTTT.